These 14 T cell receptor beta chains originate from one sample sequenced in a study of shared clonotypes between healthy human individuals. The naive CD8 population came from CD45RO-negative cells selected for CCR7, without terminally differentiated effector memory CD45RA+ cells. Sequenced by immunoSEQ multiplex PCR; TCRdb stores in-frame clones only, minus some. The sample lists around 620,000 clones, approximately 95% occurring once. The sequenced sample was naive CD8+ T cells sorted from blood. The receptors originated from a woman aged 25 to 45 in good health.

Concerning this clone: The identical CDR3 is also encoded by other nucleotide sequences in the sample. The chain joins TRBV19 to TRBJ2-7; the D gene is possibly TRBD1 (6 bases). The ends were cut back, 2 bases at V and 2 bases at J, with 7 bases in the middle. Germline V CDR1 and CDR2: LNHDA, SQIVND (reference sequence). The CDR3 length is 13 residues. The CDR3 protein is CASSIRDTYEQYF. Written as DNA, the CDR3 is TGTGCCAGTAGTATACGGGACACCTACGAGCAGTACTTC.

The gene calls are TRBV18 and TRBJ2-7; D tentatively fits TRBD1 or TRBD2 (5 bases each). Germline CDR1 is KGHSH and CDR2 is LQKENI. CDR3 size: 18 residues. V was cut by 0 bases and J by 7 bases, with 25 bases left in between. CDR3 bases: TGTGCCAGCTCACCACCTAGAGTGGGAGTGGGGGAAGAGGGAGAGCAGTACTTC. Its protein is CASSPPRVGVGEEGEQYF.

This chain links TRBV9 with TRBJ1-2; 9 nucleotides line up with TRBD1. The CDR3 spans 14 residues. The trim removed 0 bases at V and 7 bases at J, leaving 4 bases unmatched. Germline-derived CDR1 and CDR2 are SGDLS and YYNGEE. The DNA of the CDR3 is TGTGCCAGCAGCGTAGAGGGACAGGGACCTGGCTACACCTTC. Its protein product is CASSVEGQGPGYTF.

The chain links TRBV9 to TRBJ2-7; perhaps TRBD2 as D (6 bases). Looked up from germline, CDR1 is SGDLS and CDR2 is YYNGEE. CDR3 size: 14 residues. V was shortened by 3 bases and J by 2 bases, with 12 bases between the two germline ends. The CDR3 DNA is TGTGCCAGCAGCGCCTCTAGCGCCACCTACGAGCAGTACTTC. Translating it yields CASSASSATYEQYF. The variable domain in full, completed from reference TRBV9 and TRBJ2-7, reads DSGVTQTPKHLITATGQRVTLRCSPRSGDLSVYWYQQSLDQGLQFLIQYYNGEERAKGNILERFSAQQFPDLHSELNLSSLELGDSALYFCASSASSATYEQYFGPGTRLTVT.

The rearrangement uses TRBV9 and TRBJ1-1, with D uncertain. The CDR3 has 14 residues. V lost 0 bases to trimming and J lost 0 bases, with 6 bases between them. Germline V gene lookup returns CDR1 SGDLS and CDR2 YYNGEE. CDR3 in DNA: TGTGCCAGCAGCGTAGGGGAGGTGAACACTGAAGCTTTCTTT. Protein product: CASSVGEVNTEAFF.

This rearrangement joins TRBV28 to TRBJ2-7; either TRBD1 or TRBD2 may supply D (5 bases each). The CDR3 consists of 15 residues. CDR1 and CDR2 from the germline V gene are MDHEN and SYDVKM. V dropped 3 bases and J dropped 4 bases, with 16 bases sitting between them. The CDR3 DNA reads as TGTGCCAGCAGTTTTCTGCCGGGGCAGGGATACGAGCAGTACTTC. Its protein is CASSFLPGQGYEQYF.

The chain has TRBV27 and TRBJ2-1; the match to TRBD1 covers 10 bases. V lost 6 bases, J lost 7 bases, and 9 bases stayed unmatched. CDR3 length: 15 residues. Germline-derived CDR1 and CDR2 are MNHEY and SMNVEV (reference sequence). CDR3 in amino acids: CASSPGTGVANEQFF. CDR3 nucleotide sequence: TGTGCCAGCAGCCCTGGGACAGGGGTTGCAAATGAGCAGTTCTTC.

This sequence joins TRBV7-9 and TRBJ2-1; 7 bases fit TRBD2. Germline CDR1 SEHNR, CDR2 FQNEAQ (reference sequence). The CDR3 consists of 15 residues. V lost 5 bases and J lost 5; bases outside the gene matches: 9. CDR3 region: CASSPLEREDNEQFF. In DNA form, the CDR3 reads TGTGCCAGCAGCCCCTTGGAGCGGGAAGACAATGAGCAGTTCTTC.

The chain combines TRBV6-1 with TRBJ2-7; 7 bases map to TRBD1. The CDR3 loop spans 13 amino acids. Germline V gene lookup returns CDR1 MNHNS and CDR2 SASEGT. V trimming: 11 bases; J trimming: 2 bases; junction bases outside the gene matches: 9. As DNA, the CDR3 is TGTGCCGTCCTCGGGACAGAGACCTACGAGCAGTACTTC. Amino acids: CAVLGTETYEQYF.

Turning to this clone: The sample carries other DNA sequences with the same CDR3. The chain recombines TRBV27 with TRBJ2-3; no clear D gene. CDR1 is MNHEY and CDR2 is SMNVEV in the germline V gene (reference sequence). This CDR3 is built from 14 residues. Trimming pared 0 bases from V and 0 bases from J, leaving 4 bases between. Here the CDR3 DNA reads TGTGCCAGCAGTTTATCCGAGAGCACAGATACGCAGTATTTT. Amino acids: CASSLSESTDTQYF.

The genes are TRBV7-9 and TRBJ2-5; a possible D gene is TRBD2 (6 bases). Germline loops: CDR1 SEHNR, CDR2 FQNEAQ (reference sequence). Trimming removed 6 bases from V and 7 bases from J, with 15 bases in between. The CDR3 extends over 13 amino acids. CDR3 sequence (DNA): TGTGCCAGCAGGCGCGGGGAAGGAAGGACCCAGTACTTC. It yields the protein CASRRGEGRTQYF. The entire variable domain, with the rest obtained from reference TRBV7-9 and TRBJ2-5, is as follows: DTGVSQNPRHKITKRGQNVTFRCDPISEHNRLYWYRQTLGQGPEFLTYFQNEAQLEKSRLLSDRFSAERPKGSFSTLEIQRTEQGDSAMYLCASRRGEGRTQYFGPGTRLLVL.

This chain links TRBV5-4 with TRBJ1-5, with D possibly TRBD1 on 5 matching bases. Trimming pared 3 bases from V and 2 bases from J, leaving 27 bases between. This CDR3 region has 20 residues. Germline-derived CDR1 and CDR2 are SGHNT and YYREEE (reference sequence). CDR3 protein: CASSSYRSGGPHDGNQPQHF. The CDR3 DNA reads TGTGCCAGCAGCTCCTATCGGTCGGGGGGACCTCATGACGGCAATCAGCCCCAGCATTTT.

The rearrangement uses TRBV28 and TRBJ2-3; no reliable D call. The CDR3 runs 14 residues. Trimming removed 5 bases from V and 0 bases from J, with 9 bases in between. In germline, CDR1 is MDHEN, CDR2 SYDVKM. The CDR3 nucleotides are TGTGCCAGCAGTACGACGCTGAGCACAGATACGCAGTATTTT. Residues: CASSTTLSTDTQYF.

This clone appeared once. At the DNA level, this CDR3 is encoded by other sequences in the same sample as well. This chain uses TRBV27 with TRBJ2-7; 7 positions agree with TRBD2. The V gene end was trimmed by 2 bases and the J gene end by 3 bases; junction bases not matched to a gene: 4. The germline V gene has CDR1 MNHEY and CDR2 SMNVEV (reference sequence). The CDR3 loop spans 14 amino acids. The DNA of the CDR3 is TGTGCCAGCAGTTTACTGGCGGGGGACTACGAGCAGTACTTC. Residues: CASSLLAGDYEQYF.